The rows below give T cell receptor beta chains drawn from one sample of a study of human T cells and chemical hapten exposure. MiXCR, applied by TCRdb to the RACE reads, yields one record per CDR3 protein. The sample includes tens of thousands of distinct CDR3 sequences, roughly 9.4% of them seen just once. The sample here was whole blood, taken in connection with sensitization to the hapten diphenylcyclopropenone (DPC). The receptors come from a man between 25 and 39 years old with alopecia areata. Some clones in this sample may be carry-over from other donors' samples. Each CDR3 is given without its conserved first and last residue. D genes are given only for firm matches. Rows give clone size only sometimes, using once, few, many, or a class for an expanded clone.

v_gene	abundance	d_gene	j_gene	CDR3aa
TRBV6-4	many	.	TRBJ1-2	ASSDRRNYNYGYT
TRBV10-1	many	.	TRBJ1-3	ASSEGTSSGNTIY
TRBV4-3	few	.	TRBJ2-1	ASSPRGRGNEQF
TRBV28	many	.	TRBJ2-5	ASRADLSYQETQY
TRBV24-1	.	.	TRBJ2-5	ATSDLGGARGETQY
TRBV7-6	many	TRBD2	TRBJ2-1	ASSSRTSGGFYNEQF
TRBV7-8	medium-sized	TRBD1	TRBJ1-4	ASSFLDRGETNEKLF
TRBV20-1	.	TRBD1	TRBJ1-5	SAGKGANQPQH
TRBV7-9	.	TRBD1	TRBJ2-7	ASSSVPGTGGNYEQY
TRBV7-9	many	.	TRBJ1-1	ASSLGGPDTEAF
TRBV7-8	many	TRBD1	TRBJ1-3	ASRDRGPSGNTIY
TRBV3-1	few	.	TRBJ2-5	ASSGLAFEKTQY
TRBV29-1	.	.	TRBJ1-1	SVEKARDTEAF
TRBV29-1	many	.	TRBJ2-5	SVEGQGGETQY
TRBV11-2	many	.	TRBJ1-2	ASSFGAANYGYT
TRBV29-1	many	TRBD1	TRBJ1-1	SGGQGNTEAF
TRBV29-1	few	.	TRBJ2-7	SVAHHSGRSEQY
TRBV10-2	many	TRBD2	TRBJ2-3	ASSEFESGGAGGSDTQY
TRBV2	many	.	TRBJ2-2	ASSGPGLVSTGELF
TRBV6-5	.	TRBD2	TRBJ2-5	ASSYSLAGKETQY
TRBV7-2	few	.	TRBJ1-6	ASSSDGPSNSPLH
TRBV14	.	.	TRBJ2-3	ASSLVRTDEY
TRBV6-2/TRBV6-3	many	.	TRBJ2-6	ASSLGTGMTGANVLT
TRBV27	many	.	TRBJ2-3	ASSLFSARDTDTQY
TRBV20-1	.	TRBD2	TRBJ2-5	SARDVGLAGGWEETQY
TRBV11-2	.	.	TRBJ2-5	ASSLGIQETQY
TRBV6-2/TRBV6-3	.	TRBD2	TRBJ2-1	ASSPWTSGSSNEQF
TRBV7-8	.	TRBD1	TRBJ1-1	ASSGQQGANTEAF